Each of the 6 T cell receptor beta chains below was sequenced from the same sample in a study of regulatory T cells in long-lasting Graves disease (dated by TCRdb to 2020 to 2022). The sample's time point label is to be understood as: persistent/refractory GD, antithyroid drugs over 5 years with positive TRAb. RNA was extracted from PBMCs in TRIzol for both TCR sequencing and RNA sequencing. Libraries were prepared through multiplex PCR. TCRdb records Illumina HiSeq 4000 as the sequencer. iRepertoire HTBI primers and Arm-PCR amplification of CDR3 regions were used to construct TCR beta libraries. The public reads were reanalyzed by TCRdb: fastp trimming at Q25, MiXCR alignment, in-frame beta chains only. Rows with one shared CDR3 protein collapse into an entry with the most common genes and DNA. Counted in this sample were 500,000 to 700,000 distinct CDR3 sequences; around 30% of them appeared once. The ten biggest clones cover about two fifths of the sample.

This sample comprised peripheral blood mononuclear cells (PBMCs), obtained when the disease was refractory, from a patient treated with antithyroid drugs. These receptors all come from a female donor with Graves disease.

This clonotype was seen ten or more times. This CDR3 reads CASSYGGTQAQHF. The DNA of the CDR3 is TGTGCCAGCAGTTACGGTGGTACACAGGCCCAGCATTTT. The chain combines TRBV6-2 or TRBV6-3 with TRBJ1-5; the D gene is possibly TRBD1 (5 bases). Germline V lookup: CDR1 MNHEY, CDR2 SVGEGT. V was trimmed by 2 bases and J by 11 bases, leaving 13 bases between them. CDR3 length: 13 residues.

V and J are TRBV19 and TRBJ1-5; 8 positions agree with TRBD1. The CDR3 extends over 16 amino acids. CDR1 and CDR2 (germline): LNHDA, SQIVND (reference sequence). The junction had 10 bases not matched to a gene; V was cut back by 5 bases and J by 4 bases. In DNA form, the CDR3 reads TGTGCCAGTAGTCAATCCGGGACAGGCCCTAATCAGCCCCAGCATTTT. Translating it yields CASSQSGTGPNQPQHF.

This clonotype was observed at least ten times. One end of the junction varies from germline; a read error may be responsible. The CDR3 DNA reads as TGTGCCAGCAGCCACGGGACTAGCGGGAGTCCTAACTTC. Encoded protein: CASSHGTSGSPNF. The rearrangement joins TRBV16 to TRBJ2-7, with 14 bases aligning to TRBD2. The V gene's germline CDR1 is KGHSY and CDR2 FQNENV. This CDR3 has 13 amino acids.

The CDR3 DNA is TGTGCCAGTAGTCAGGGTAGTGCTACCTACGAGCAGTACTTC. This translates into CASSQGSATYEQYF. The rearrangement joins TRBV19 to TRBJ2-7; maybe TRBD1 (5 bases). V was shortened by 5 bases and J by 2 bases, with 13 bases between the two germline ends. CDR3 size: 14 residues. The germline gives CDR1 LNHDA, CDR2 SQIVND (reference sequence).

This clonotype was seen a handful of times. V usage is TRBV6-5 and J usage is TRBJ1-1; D call uncertain. The CDR3 length is 15 residues. Trimming removed 4 bases from V and 1 base from J, with 13 bases in between. Germline CDR1 reads MNHEY; CDR2 reads SVGAGI. Here the CDR3 DNA reads TGTGCCAGCAGTTCCCACAATTCCCGGAACACTGAAGCTTTCTTT. This codes for CASSSHNSRNTEAFF.

This clonotype turned up a few times. The J gene is TRBJ1-3, the V gene TRBV12-3 or TRBV12-4, with no clear D. The CDR3 is 12 amino acids. The V end was cut by 5 bases, the J end by 9 bases, with 11 bases between. The CDR3 reads CASSTGQSTIYF. The CDR3 DNA is TGTGCCAGCAGTACCGGGCAAAGCACCATATATTTT.